Shown below are 31 T cell receptor beta chains from a single sample sequenced in a study of identical twins. Each CDR3 protein is one row after TCRdb ran MiXCR on the 5' RACE reads. The table records 450,000 or so distinct CDR3 sequences, about 24% of them present only once. These data also featured in a second study, about T cells expressing NK-cell markers.

The source material was CD4+ T cells sorted from blood. These receptors were collected from a young woman in good health.

In this sample, this clonotype turned up a few times. The V and J genes are TRBV5-1 and TRBJ2-3; D uncertain. The germline V gene encodes CDR1 SGHRS and CDR2 YFSETQ. The CDR3 is made up of 14 amino acids. Trimming stripped 1 base from V and 5 bases from J, with 11 bases between. CDR3 bases: TGCGCCAGCAGCTTGATTTCGGGTGGAGATACGCAGTATTTT. Translated: CASSLISGGDTQYF.

This clonotype has only a few counts. The rearrangement uses TRBV7-9 and TRBJ1-4; weak D call: TRBD1 (5 bases). The germline V gene encodes CDR1 SEHNR and CDR2 FQNEAQ (reference sequence). V gave up 1 base and J gave up 2 bases, with 11 bases separating them. The CDR3 sequence is 16 residues long. The CDR3 DNA reads TGTGCCAGCAGCTTAGGTATTGGGACGACTAATGAAAAACTGTTTTTT. Encoded protein: CASSLGIGTTNEKLFF.

V is TRBV27 and J is TRBJ2-2, with 8 bases matching TRBD1. CDR1 MNHEY and CDR2 SMNVEV come from the germline V gene (reference sequence). The CDR3 is made up of 15 amino acids. V shed 8 bases, J shed 3 bases, and the junction held 8 bases outside the gene matches. Here the CDR3 reads CASGIGTGYTGELFF. The CDR3 coding sequence is TGTGCCAGCGGAATTGGGACAGGATACACCGGGGAGCTGTTTTTT.

V usage is TRBV20-1 and J usage is TRBJ2-1, with 12 bases fitting TRBD2. The CDR3 length is 15 residues. V shed 2 bases and J 8 bases; nucleotides not matched to a gene: 7. Germline lookup yields CDR1 DFQATT and CDR2 SNEGSKA (reference sequence). The CDR3 sequence: CSARRTSGRFYEQFF. CDR3 sequence (DNA): TGCAGTGCTAGACGAACTAGCGGGAGGTTTTATGAGCAGTTCTTC.

This CDR3 is CATRLTSGGLDTQYF. CDR3 in DNA: TGTGCCACCCGTTTAACTAGCGGGGGATTGGATACGCAGTATTTT. The chain recombines TRBV10-3 with TRBJ2-3, with 11 bases that match TRBD2. V lost 10 bases to trimming and J lost 6 bases; unmatched junction nucleotides: 12. This CDR3 region has 15 residues. CDR1 and CDR2 from the germline V gene are ENHRY and SYGVKD.

There are many counts of this clonotype. The chain links TRBV5-1 to TRBJ2-2, with unresolved D. Germline V gives CDR1 SGHRS, CDR2 YFSETQ. The CDR3 totals 14 residues. Deletions cut 1 base from V and 1 base from J, with 5 bases between. The CDR3 reads CASSLQQNTGELFF. CDR3 nucleotide sequence: TGCGCCAGCAGCTTGCAGCAGAACACCGGGGAGCTGTTTTTT.

The sample holds a few counts of this clonotype. The J gene is TRBJ2-7, the V gene TRBV6-5; possible D gene TRBD2, 5 bases. Germline V gene data show CDR1 as MNHEY and CDR2 as SVGAGI. The CDR3 covers 14 residues. The V and J ends lost 0 bases and 5 bases respectively, with 11 bases between them. The CDR3 nucleotides read TGTGCCAGCAGTTACTCGGAGGCTTATAACGAGCAGTACTTC. As protein: CASSYSEAYNEQYF.

V is TRBV6-1 and J is TRBJ1-3; 11 positions match TRBD1. The ends lost 7 bases at V and 7 bases at J; junction bases unmatched: 12. Looked up from germline, CDR1 is MNHNS and CDR2 is SASEGT. The CDR3 totals 16 residues. CDR3 bases: TGTGCCAGCAACTTAAAATCCGGGACAGGGGGGAACACCATATATTTT. Translation gives CASNLKSGTGGNTIYF.

This chain uses TRBV29-1 with TRBJ2-7, with D unclear. The V end was cut by 2 bases, the J end by 0 bases, with 14 bases between. This CDR3 has 15 amino acids. Germline V lookup: CDR1 SQVTM, CDR2 ANQGSEA. CDR3 region: CSVETWRMSSYEQYF. CDR3 DNA: TGCAGCGTTGAAACATGGCGGATGAGCTCCTACGAGCAGTACTTC.

This clonotype was seen only a few times. This chain links TRBV29-1 with TRBJ1-4; D unresolved. Germline V gives CDR1 SQVTM, CDR2 ANQGSEA. This CDR3 has 11 residues. The V end was cut by 6 bases, the J end by 7 bases, with 9 bases between. CDR3 protein: CSVGLREKLFF. As DNA, the CDR3 is TGCAGCGTAGGACTTCGTGAAAAACTGTTTTTT. Together with reference TRBV29-1 and TRBJ1-4, the CDR3 gives the full variable domain: SAVISQKPSRDICQRGTSLTIQCQVDSQVTMMFWYRQQPGQSLTLIATANQGSEATYESGFVIDKFPISRPNLTFSTLTVSNMSPEDSSIYLCSVGLREKLFFGSGTQLSVL.

This clonotype was found a few times. V and J are TRBV20-1 and TRBJ2-7; 10 nucleotides match TRBD1. Germline CDR1 DFQATT, CDR2 SNEGSKA (reference sequence). V gave up 1 base and J gave up 6 bases; unmatched junction bases: 9. The CDR3 is made up of 15 amino acids. The CDR3 region is CSARAPGQGLPEQYF. The CDR3 DNA is TGCAGTGCTAGAGCCCCGGGACAGGGGCTGCCCGAGCAGTACTTC.

This clonotype was observed a handful of times. Written as DNA, the CDR3 is TGCAGCGCTGGACAGGCGATGAACACCGGGGAGCTGTTTTTT. Protein sequence: CSAGQAMNTGELFF. This chain links TRBV29-1 with TRBJ2-2; 7 nucleotides match TRBD1. With 7 bases clipped from V and 1 base from J, the junction kept 6 bases outside the gene matches. From germline, CDR1 is SQVTM and CDR2 ANQGSEA. The CDR3 length is 14 residues.

The count of this clonotype is one. The J gene is TRBJ2-7, the V gene TRBV20-1; 9 nucleotides match TRBD2. CDR3 length: 12 residues. The germline V gene has CDR1 DFQATT and CDR2 SNEGSKA (reference sequence). Germline trimming cut 7 bases from V and 7 bases from J; bases unmatched to any gene: 8. CDR3 in amino acids: CSVLAGAGEQYF. The CDR3 DNA reads TGCAGTGTTTTAGCGGGGGCGGGGGAGCAGTACTTC.

In this sample, this clonotype turned up a few times. The chain carries TRBV6-5 and TRBJ2-1; D is ambiguous. This CDR3 region has 14 residues. Germline V gene data show CDR1 as MNHEY and CDR2 as SVGAGI. The V gene lost 2 bases and the J gene lost 6 bases, with 11 bases spanning the gap. The CDR3 is CASSYRTLLNEQFF. The CDR3, as DNA: TGTGCCAGCAGTTACCGGACCTTACTCAATGAGCAGTTCTTC.

The chain couples TRBV10-2 to TRBJ1-1; TRBD1 matches at 9 bases. V was pared by 8 bases and J by 1 base, with 5 bases of the junction left unmatched. The length of the CDR3 is 14 residues. CDR1 and CDR2 (germline): WSHSY, SAAADI. The CDR3, as DNA: TGCGCCAGCGGGGGACAGGGAGGGAACACTGAAGCTTTCTTT. Its translation is CASGGQGGNTEAFF.

The gene calls are TRBV29-1 and TRBJ2-6; unclear D gene. Deletions cut 2 bases from V and 4 bases from J, with 6 bases between. This CDR3 spans 13 amino acids. Germline V lookup: CDR1 SQVTM, CDR2 ANQGSEA. CDR3 in DNA: TGCAGCGTTGAATTGTCAGGGGCCAACGTCCTGACTTTC. This codes for CSVELSGANVLTF.

This clonotype came up a few times. CDR3 in DNA: TGTGCCAGCAGTGGGGTGGCGGCTGACGCGCACGAGCAGTACTTC. It codes for CASSGVAADAHEQYF. The chain has TRBV12-3 or TRBV12-4 and TRBJ2-7; D is unresolved. V lost 5 bases, J lost 5 bases, and 19 bases lay in between. CDR3 length: 15 amino acids.

This clonotype was counted only a few times. The chain carries TRBV20-1 and TRBJ1-1; D not certain. This CDR3 is 14 amino acids long. Germline CDR1 and CDR2: DFQATT and SNEGSKA (reference sequence). V lost 3 bases and J lost 4, with 15 bases in between. The CDR3 here is CSARPGQSRTEAFF. Written as DNA, the CDR3 is TGCAGTGCTAGGCCGGGTCAATCACGCACTGAAGCTTTCTTT.

This clonotype was detected ten times or more. This sequence joins TRBV30 and TRBJ2-1; unclear D gene. CDR3 length: 12 residues. Germline V CDR1 and CDR2: GTSNPN, SVGIG (reference sequence). Trimming left V 1 base short and J 9 bases short, with 10 bases between. The CDR3 DNA follows: TGTGCCTGGAGTGGAACCTGGACTGAGCAGTTCTTC. Its translation is CAWSGTWTEQFF.

The rearrangement uses TRBV5-6 and TRBJ2-7, with 12 bases lining up with TRBD2. The CDR3 runs 17 residues. The V gene's germline CDR1 is SGHDT and CDR2 YYEEEE. Trimming at V came to 0 bases and at J to 6 bases, leaving 10 bases not matched to a gene. The CDR3, as DNA: TGTGCCAGCAGCTTGGCCCTAGCGGGAGGGCCGTTTTTCGAGCAGTACTTC. Translation gives CASSLALAGGPFFEQYF.

This chain links TRBV3-1 with TRBJ2-1; no definite D call. Per germline, CDR1 LGHDT and CDR2 YNNKEL (reference sequence). The V end was cut by 1 base, the J end by 6 bases, with 10 bases between. The CDR3 contains 14 residues. CDR3 nucleotides: TGTGCCAGCAGCCAAGCTAGTTACAGCAATGAGCAGTTCTTC. It is translated as CASSQASYSNEQFF.

The rearrangement joins TRBV12-3 or TRBV12-4 to TRBJ1-1; unclear D gene. Trimming took 3 bases from V and 1 from J, leaving 9 bases between them. This CDR3 is 14 amino acids long. CDR3 region: CASSLVDKNTEAFF. The CDR3, as DNA: TGTGCCAGCAGTTTGGTCGACAAGAACACTGAAGCTTTCTTT.

The sample holds a few counts of this clonotype. V is TRBV6-2 or TRBV6-3 and J is TRBJ2-1; no reliable D call. CDR1 is MNHEY, CDR2 SVGEGT, per germline. CDR3 length: 17 amino acids. Trimming removed 0 bases at V and 6 bases at J, with 18 bases between. CDR3 nucleotide sequence: TGTGCCAGCAGTTACTCGATTCGGCAGTTCCAAAGCAATGAGCAGTTCTTC. This sequence encodes CASSYSIRQFQSNEQFF.

This clonotype has only a few counts. V gene TRBV28 combines with J gene TRBJ2-5, with D unclear. V was clipped by 5 bases and J by 5 bases, with 12 bases between them. Germline lookup yields CDR1 MDHEN and CDR2 SYDVKM. The CDR3 totals 13 residues. In nucleotides, the CDR3 is TGTGCCAGCAGTACGCCCGGCCGGGAGACCCAGTACTTC. It encodes CASSTPGRETQYF.

This clonotype appeared many times. The gene calls are TRBV7-9 and TRBJ1-1; 9 positions match TRBD1. Germline V gene data show CDR1 as SEHNR and CDR2 as FQNEAQ (reference sequence). The CDR3 sequence is 14 residues long. Trimming at V came to 5 bases and at J to 3 bases, leaving 4 bases not matched to a gene. The CDR3 DNA is TGTGCCAGCAGCCCGGGACAGGGTTACACTGAAGCTTTCTTT. It is translated as CASSPGQGYTEAFF.

The table lists this clonotype with many counts. The genes are TRBV12-3 or TRBV12-4 and TRBJ2-3, with 10 bases matching TRBD2. This CDR3 is built from 17 residues. V lost 2 bases and J lost 5; bases outside the gene matches: 10. CDR3 bases: TGTGCCAGCAGTTTAAGATCCAGCGGGAGGGTCGGAGATACGCAGTATTTT. Translated, it gives CASSLRSSGRVGDTQYF.

The rearrangement links TRBV20-1 to TRBJ2-1, with 15 bases lining up with TRBD2. Germline values: CDR1 DFQATT, CDR2 SNEGSKA (reference sequence). The CDR3 is made up of 15 amino acids. V lost 6 bases to trimming and J lost 9 bases; unmatched junction nucleotides: 9. The CDR3 protein is CSADGLAGGSSEQFF. For the CDR3, the DNA is TGCAGTGCCGACGGACTAGCGGGAGGGAGTAGTGAGCAGTTCTTC.

The chain joins TRBV11-2 to TRBJ1-4, with D maybe TRBD1 (6 bases). V gave up 1 base and J gave up 8 bases, with 23 bases separating them. Germline CDR1 reads SGHAT; CDR2 reads FQNNGV. There are 18 residues in the CDR3. CDR3 sequence reads: CASSLVFQGQGLREKLFF. For the CDR3, the DNA is TGTGCCAGCAGCTTAGTTTTTCAGGGTCAGGGGTTAAGGGAAAAACTGTTTTTT.

In this sample, this clonotype turned up a few times. The V and J genes are TRBV20-1 and TRBJ1-2, with 7 bases fitting TRBD1. This CDR3 comprises 13 residues. Trimming removed 5 bases from V and 4 bases from J; junction bases left unmatched: 7. CDR1 is DFQATT, CDR2 SNEGSKA, per germline (reference sequence). CDR3: CSAGDRPPYGYTF. The CDR3 nucleotides read TGCAGTGCTGGGGACAGACCTCCCTATGGCTACACCTTC.

This clonotype was seen more than once but under ten times. The chain has TRBV5-1 and TRBJ1-2; D might be TRBD1 (5 bases). Germline V lookup: CDR1 SGHRS, CDR2 YFSETQ. The CDR3 contains 13 residues. Trimming took 4 bases from V and 4 from J, leaving 11 bases between them. CDR3 residues: CASSVLGTYGYTF. In DNA form, the CDR3 reads TGCGCCAGCAGCGTGCTAGGGACCTATGGCTACACCTTC.

This clonotype was detected a few times. J is TRBJ1-1 and V is TRBV20-1; D is unclear. The CDR3 spans 12 residues. Trimming took 3 bases from V and 3 from J, leaving 8 bases between them. Germline V lookup: CDR1 DFQATT, CDR2 SNEGSKA (reference sequence). The CDR3 is CSARVGYTEAFF. The CDR3 nucleotides read TGCAGTGCTAGGGTGGGGTACACTGAAGCTTTCTTT.